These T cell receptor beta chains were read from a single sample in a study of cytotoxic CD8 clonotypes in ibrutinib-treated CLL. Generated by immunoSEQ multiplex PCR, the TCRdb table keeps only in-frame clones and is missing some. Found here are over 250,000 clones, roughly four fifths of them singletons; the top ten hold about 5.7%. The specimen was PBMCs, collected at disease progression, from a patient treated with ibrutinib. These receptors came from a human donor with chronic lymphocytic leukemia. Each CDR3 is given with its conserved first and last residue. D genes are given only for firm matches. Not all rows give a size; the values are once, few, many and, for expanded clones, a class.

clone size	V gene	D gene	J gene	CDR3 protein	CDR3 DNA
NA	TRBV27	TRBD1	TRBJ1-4	CASSLSNRGEKLFF	TGTGCCAGCAGTTTATCGAACAGGGGCGAAAAACTGTTTTTT
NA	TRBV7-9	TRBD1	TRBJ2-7	CASTDSGTVYEQYF	TGTGCCAGCACCGACTCCGGGACAGTTTACGAGCAGTACTTC
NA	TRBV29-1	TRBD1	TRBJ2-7	CSVQSGTGDYEQYF	TGCAGCGTTCAATCCGGGACAGGAGACTACGAGCAGTACTTC
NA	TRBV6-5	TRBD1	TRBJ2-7	CAGGQGTYEQYF	TGTGCCGGAGGACAGGGGACCTACGAGCAGTACTTC
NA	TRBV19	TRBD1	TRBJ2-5	CASSIERAGGTQYF	TGTGCCAGTAGTATAGAGAGGGCAGGGGGCACCCAGTACTTC
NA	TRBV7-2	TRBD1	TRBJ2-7	CASSPRQGAIYEQYF	TGTGCCAGCAGCCCCCGACAGGGGGCGATCTACGAGCAGTACTTC
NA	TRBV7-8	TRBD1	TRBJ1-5	CASSLVTGYGFGQPQHF	TGTGCCAGCAGCTTAGTGACAGGGTATGGTTTTGGTCAGCCCCAGCATTTT
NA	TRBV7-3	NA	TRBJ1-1	CASSPGKGTTEAFF	TGTGCCAGCAGCCCAGGGAAAGGGACGACTGAAGCTTTCTTT
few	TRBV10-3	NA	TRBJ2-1	CAISDLTGNEQFF	TGTGCCATCAGCGACCTTACTGGGAATGAGCAGTTCTTC
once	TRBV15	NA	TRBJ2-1	CATSRDNPEQFF	TGTGCCACCAGCAGAGATAACCCTGAGCAGTTCTTC
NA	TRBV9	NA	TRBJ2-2	CASSAMGAAVNTGELFF	TGTGCCAGCAGCGCCATGGGGGCGGCTGTCAACACCGGGGAGCTGTTTTTT
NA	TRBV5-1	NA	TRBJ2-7	CASSPVWGPYEQYF	TGCGCCAGCAGCCCTGTGTGGGGTCCCTACGAGCAGTACTTC
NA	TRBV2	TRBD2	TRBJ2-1	CASSELAGGYNEQFF	TGTGCCAGCAGTGAGCTAGCGGGGGGATACAATGAGCAGTTCTTC
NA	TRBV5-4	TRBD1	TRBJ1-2	CASRLTGAPTYGYTF	TGTGCCAGCAGGCTTACAGGGGCTCCCACATACGGCTACACCTTC
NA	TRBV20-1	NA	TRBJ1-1	CSARAGMKAFF	TGCAGTGCTAGAGCTGGGATGAAGGCTTTCTTT
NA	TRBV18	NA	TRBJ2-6	CASSPRNIASSGANVLTF	TGTGCCAGCTCACCGCGGAACATCGCCTCTTCTGGGGCCAACGTCCTGACTTTC
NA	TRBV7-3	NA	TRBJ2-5	CASSLNSDQETQYF	TGTGCCAGCAGCTTAAATAGCGACCAAGAGACCCAGTACTTC
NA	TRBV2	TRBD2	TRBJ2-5	CASSDRGGDETQYF	TGTGCCAGCAGTGATCGCGGGGGAGATGAGACCCAGTACTTC
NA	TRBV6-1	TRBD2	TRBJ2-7	CASSEPGLASYEQYF	TGTGCCAGCAGTGAACCGGGACTAGCGAGCTACGAGCAGTACTTC
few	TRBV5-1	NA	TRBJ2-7	CASSTEWAYEQYF	TGCGCCAGCAGCACCGAGTGGGCCTACGAGCAGTACTTC
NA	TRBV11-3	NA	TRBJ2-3	CASSRDPLADTQYF	TGTGCCAGCAGCCGGGACCCCTTGGCAGATACGCAGTATTTT
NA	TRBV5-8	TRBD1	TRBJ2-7	CASSLETGNEGRQYF	TGTGCCAGCAGCTTAGAGACAGGGAACGAAGGTAGGCAGTACTTC
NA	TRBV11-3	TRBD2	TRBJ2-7	CASSLVELAVFYEQYF	TGTGCCAGCAGCTTAGTTGAACTAGCGGTATTCTACGAGCAGTACTTC
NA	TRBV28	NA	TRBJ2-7	CASSSYRDSSYEQYF	TGTGCCAGCAGCTCCTACCGGGACTCCTCCTACGAGCAGTACTTC
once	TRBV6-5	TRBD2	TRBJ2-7	CASSYVGGPWEQYF	TGTGCCAGCAGTTACGTGGGAGGGCCATGGGAGCAGTACTTC
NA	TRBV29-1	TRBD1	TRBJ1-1	CSVGRGLRAFF	TGCAGCGTTGGCAGGGGGCTGCGAGCTTTCTTT